A selection of T cell receptor beta chains follows, all from one sample in a study of blood T cell repertoires in COVID-19. TCRdb's table, derived via immunoSEQ multiplex PCR, lists solely in-frame clones and lacks some. The sample carries over 200,000 clones, 87% recorded once. The source material was peripheral blood. These receptors were taken from a man in his forties with active or convalescent COVID-19. Each CDR3 is given without its conserved first and last residue. Rows may omit the clone size; those that give it use once, few, many or a size class.

size: -
J: TRBJ1-1
V: TRBV6-5
CDR3: ASRPGTTNTEAF

size: -
J: TRBJ1-2
V: TRBV13
CDR3: ASSLRVRIYGYT

size: -
J: TRBJ1-5
V: TRBV7-2
CDR3: ASSIGQGLSPQH

size: -
J: TRBJ2-3
V: TRBV5-1
CDR3: ASSLEQPTDTQY

size: few
J: TRBJ2-7
V: TRBV28
CDR3: ASTSRPGFGQY

size: -
J: TRBJ2-1
V: TRBV19
CDR3: ASSRQDPQGARQF

size: few
J: TRBJ1-2
V: TRBV7-2
CDR3: ASSLGRQVAYGYT

size: -
J: TRBJ2-2
V: TRBV5-1
CDR3: ASRGQNANTGELF

size: -
J: TRBJ1-2
V: TRBV5-5
CDR3: ASSLAPDRGYGYT

size: -
J: TRBJ2-5
V: TRBV19
CDR3: ASSINRGLGAQY

size: -
J: TRBJ1-1
V: TRBV11-3
CDR3: ASSLVGLGSSEAF

size: few
J: TRBJ1-4
V: TRBV20-1
CDR3: SARAGGLLF

size: -
J: TRBJ2-3
V: TRBV7-9
CDR3: ASSRGPRSTDTQY

size: -
J: TRBJ2-5
V: TRBV19
CDR3: ASRPTGKVETQY

size: -
J: TRBJ1-1
V: TRBV9
CDR3: ASSIGQAMNTEAF

size: -
J: TRBJ2-7
V: TRBV25-1
CDR3: ASRDRGPPYEQY

size: -
J: TRBJ1-1
V: TRBV28
CDR3: ASSYRFIGWDTGEAF

size: few
J: TRBJ1-6
V: TRBV2
CDR3: ATNRETGYNSPLH

size: -
J: TRBJ1-1
V: TRBV10-3
CDR3: ASQVGGHTEAF

size: -
J: TRBJ1-2
V: TRBV12-3/TRBV12-4
CDR3: ASSFIDYGYT

size: -
J: TRBJ1-1
V: TRBV9
CDR3: ASSIARGQGANTEAF

size: -
J: TRBJ1-3
V: TRBV9
CDR3: ASSAQTGQGALGTIY

size: -
J: TRBJ2-3
V: TRBV5-4
CDR3: ASSLEFLGLAGGPTDTQY

size: -
J: TRBJ2-7
V: TRBV7-9
CDR3: ASSTLRYEQY

size: -
J: TRBJ2-5
V: TRBV7-9
CDR3: ASSLAREETQY

size: -
J: TRBJ2-7
V: TRBV28
CDR3: ASSGDSLSYEQY

size: few
J: TRBJ2-3
V: TRBV7-3
CDR3: ASSPRTSGKGDTQY

size: -
J: TRBJ1-5
V: TRBV10-2
CDR3: ASSDSGMINQPQH

size: -
J: TRBJ2-3
V: TRBV3-1/TRBV3-2
CDR3: ASSLSGGAGDTQY

size: -
J: TRBJ1-1
V: TRBV30
CDR3: AWSSQTGTREAF

size: -
J: TRBJ2-3
V: TRBV7-9
CDR3: ASSPIGLAGGTDTQY

size: -
J: TRBJ2-5
V: TRBV6-5
CDR3: ASSYSVGGAETQY

size: -
J: TRBJ2-3
V: TRBV7-9
CDR3: ASSTRPRDTQY

size: -
J: TRBJ2-7
V: TRBV9
CDR3: ASSPLPGTGTYEQY

size: -
J: TRBJ2-5
V: TRBV6-7
CDR3: ASSYVGPSGGIETQY

size: -
J: TRBJ2-1
V: TRBV7-3
CDR3: ASSLMSREVSYNEQF

size: -
J: TRBJ2-7
V: TRBV29-1
CDR3: SVEGAATAYEQY

size: -
J: TRBJ1-3
V: TRBV30
CDR3: AWSVRGGAGNTIY

size: -
J: TRBJ2-2
V: TRBV7-9
CDR3: ASSPSGGHTGELF

size: -
J: TRBJ2-7
V: TRBV3-1/TRBV3-2
CDR3: ASSPETGTPSSYEQY

size: -
J: TRBJ1-6
V: TRBV28
CDR3: ASSSGQGTSPLH

size: -
J: TRBJ2-7
V: TRBV30
CDR3: AWSVQSQGPYEQY

size: -
J: TRBJ2-7
V: TRBV28
CDR3: ASSSPDRVAYEQY

size: -
J: TRBJ2-4
V: TRBV15
CDR3: ATSRIPQGAKNIQY